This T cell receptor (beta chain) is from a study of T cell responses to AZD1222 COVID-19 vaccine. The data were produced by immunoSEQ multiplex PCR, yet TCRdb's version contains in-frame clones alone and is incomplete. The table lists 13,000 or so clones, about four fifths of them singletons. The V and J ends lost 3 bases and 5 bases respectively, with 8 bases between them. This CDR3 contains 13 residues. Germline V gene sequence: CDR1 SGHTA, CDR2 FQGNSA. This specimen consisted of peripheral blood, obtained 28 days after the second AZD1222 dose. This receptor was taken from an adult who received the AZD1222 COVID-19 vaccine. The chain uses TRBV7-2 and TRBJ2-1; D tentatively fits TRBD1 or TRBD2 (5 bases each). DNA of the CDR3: TGTGCCAGCAGCTTGGGACCAAACAATGAGCAGTTCTTC. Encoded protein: CASSLGPNNEQFF.